This T cell receptor beta chain is from a study of tumor T cells in aggressive B-cell lymphoma. Clones were sequenced by immunoSEQ multiplex PCR, and TCRdb holds only the in-frame ones, with some missing. The repertoire holds several thousand clones, with roughly nine tenths as singletons. V lost 4 bases, J lost 1 base, and 14 bases lay in between. Germline-derived CDR1 and CDR2 are LNHDA and SQIVND (reference sequence). This CDR3 is 15 amino acids long. Specimen: tumor tissue. This rearrangement joins TRBV19 to TRBJ2-7; D is ambiguous. This clonotype was sampled from an adult with diffuse large B cell lymphoma. The CDR3 loop is CASSTATLDSYEQYF. In DNA, the CDR3 is TGTGCCAGTAGTACCGCGACATTGGATTCCTACGAGCAGTACTTC.